This TCR beta chain was observed in a study of blood T cell repertoires in COVID-19. Across the study: T cells, B-cell-depleted T cells, or PBMCs supplied cDNA or gDNA.

Followed longitudinally, the Seattle patients had been enrolled during active infection. This CDR3 contains 13 residues. Germline V CDR1 and CDR2: MGHRA, YSYEKL. V shed 0 bases and J shed 12 bases, with 12 bases lying between them. Per the study methods: The authors estimated nucleated cell counts from reference gene primer amplification. Assay: immunoSEQ multiplex PCR; the TCRdb copy retains only in-frame clones and omits some. That table gives V, J and clone size, and the DNA gave D and trimming. There are 250,000 to 350,000 clones in the sample; 88% occur only once, and around 11% lies in the top ten.

The sequence was obtained from a young woman with COVID-19, enrolled during active disease. J is TRBJ1-5 and V is TRBV4-1; D not certain. Sequences were obtained from peripheral blood. The CDR3 region has the DNA TGCGCCAGCAGCCAAGATCGAGGGAAGGTCCAGCATTTT. Protein: CASSQDRGKVQHF.